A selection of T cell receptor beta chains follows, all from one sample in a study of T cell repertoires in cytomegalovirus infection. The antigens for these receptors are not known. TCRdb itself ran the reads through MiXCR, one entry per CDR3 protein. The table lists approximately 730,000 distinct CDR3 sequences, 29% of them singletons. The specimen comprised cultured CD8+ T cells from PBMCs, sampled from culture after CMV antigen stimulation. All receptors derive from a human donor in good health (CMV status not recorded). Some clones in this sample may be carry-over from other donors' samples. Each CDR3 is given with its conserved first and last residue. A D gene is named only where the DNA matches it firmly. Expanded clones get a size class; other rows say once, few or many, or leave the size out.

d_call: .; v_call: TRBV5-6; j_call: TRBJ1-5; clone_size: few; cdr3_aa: CASSLKGGQPQHF; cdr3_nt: TGTGCCAGCAGCTTGAAGGGAGGCCAGCCCCAGCATTTT
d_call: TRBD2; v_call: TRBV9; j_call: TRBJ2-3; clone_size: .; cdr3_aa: CASGGDSISTDTQYF; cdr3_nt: TGTGCCAGCGGGGGGGACTCAATTTCCACAGATACGCAGTATTTT
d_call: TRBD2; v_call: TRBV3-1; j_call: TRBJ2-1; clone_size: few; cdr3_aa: CASSQETSGSYYNEQFF; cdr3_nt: TGTGCCAGCAGCCAAGAAACTAGCGGGAGCTACTACAATGAGCAGTTCTTC
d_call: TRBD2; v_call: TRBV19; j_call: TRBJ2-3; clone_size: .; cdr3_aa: CASSFPASGGADTQYF; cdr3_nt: TGTGCCAGTAGTTTTCCCGCTAGCGGGGGAGCAGATACGCAGTATTTT
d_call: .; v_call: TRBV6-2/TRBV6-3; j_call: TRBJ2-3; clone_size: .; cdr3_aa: CASSYEHWGQTNTDTQYF; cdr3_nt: TGTGCCAGCAGTTACGAGCATTGGGGGCAGACAAATACAGATACGCAGTATTTT
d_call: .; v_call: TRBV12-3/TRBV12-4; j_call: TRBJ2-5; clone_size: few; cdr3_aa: CASSTDAGWETQYF; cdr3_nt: TGTGCCAGCAGTACCGATGCGGGGTGGGAGACCCAGTACTTC
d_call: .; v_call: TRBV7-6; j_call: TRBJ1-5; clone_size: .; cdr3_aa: CASSFGYYSNQPQHF; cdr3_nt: TGTGCCAGCAGCTTTGGCTATTATAGCAATCAGCCCCAGCATTTT
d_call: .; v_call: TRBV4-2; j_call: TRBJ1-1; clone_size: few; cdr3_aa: CASSQDPGSVNTEAFF; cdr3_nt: TGTGCCAGCAGCCAAGATCCGGGCAGCGTGAACACTGAAGCTTTCTTT
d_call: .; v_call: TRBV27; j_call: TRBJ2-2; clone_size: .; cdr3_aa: CASSGLKGGDTGELFF; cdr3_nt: TGTGCCAGCAGTGGCTTGAAAGGCGGGGACACCGGGGAGCTGTTTTTT
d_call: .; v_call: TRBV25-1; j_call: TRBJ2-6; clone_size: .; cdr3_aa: CASSGTARGANVLTF; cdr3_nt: TGTGCCAGCAGCGGGACCGCCCGTGGGGCCAACGTCCTGACTTTC
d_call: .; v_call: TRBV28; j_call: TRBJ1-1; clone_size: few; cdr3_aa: CASSRPGEWVAFF; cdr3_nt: TGTGCCAGCAGTCGCCCCGGGGAGTGGGTAGCTTTCTTT
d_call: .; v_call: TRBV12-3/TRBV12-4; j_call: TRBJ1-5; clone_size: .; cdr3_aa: CASSSRYNQPQHF; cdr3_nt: TGTGCCAGCAGCTCCAGGTACAATCAGCCCCAGCATTTT
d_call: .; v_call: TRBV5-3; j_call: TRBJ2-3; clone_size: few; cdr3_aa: CARSFRSNTDTQYF; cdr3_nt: TGTGCCAGAAGCTTTCGATCGAACACAGATACGCAGTATTTT
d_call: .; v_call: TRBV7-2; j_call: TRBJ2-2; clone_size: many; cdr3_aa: CASSLLAVDTTGELFF; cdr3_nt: TGTGCCAGCAGCTTATTGGCAGTCGATACCACCGGGGAGCTGTTTTTT
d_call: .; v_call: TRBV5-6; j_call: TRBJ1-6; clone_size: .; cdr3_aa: CASSSEEQNRHLNSPLHF; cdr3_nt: TGTGCCAGCAGCTCTGAAGAGCAAAACAGGCATCTCAATTCACCCCTCCACTTT
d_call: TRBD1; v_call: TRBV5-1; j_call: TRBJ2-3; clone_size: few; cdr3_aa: CASSGTGLGSSTDTQYF; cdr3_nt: TGCGCCAGCAGCGGGACAGGGCTCGGATCTAGCACAGATACGCAGTATTTT
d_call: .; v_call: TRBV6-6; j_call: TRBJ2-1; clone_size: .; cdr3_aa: CASLADRYNEQFF; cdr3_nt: TGTGCCAGCTTAGCGGACCGGTACAATGAGCAGTTCTTC
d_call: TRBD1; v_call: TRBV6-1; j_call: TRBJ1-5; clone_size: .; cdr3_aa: CASSEDRNNQPQHF; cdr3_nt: TGTGCCAGCAGTGAGGACAGGAACAATCAGCCCCAGCATTTT
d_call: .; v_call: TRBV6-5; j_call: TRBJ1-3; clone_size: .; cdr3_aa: CASRHLLSGNTIYF; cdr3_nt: TGTGCCAGCAGGCACCTACTCTCTGGAAACACCATATATTTT
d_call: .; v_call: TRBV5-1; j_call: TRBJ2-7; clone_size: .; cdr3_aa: CASSSTGSGEQYF; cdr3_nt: TGCGCCAGCAGCTCTACAGGGTCCGGCGAGCAGTACTTC
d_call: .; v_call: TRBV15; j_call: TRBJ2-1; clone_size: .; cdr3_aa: CATSRTRTGNPNNEQFF; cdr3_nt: TGTGCCACCAGCAGAACAAGAACAGGAAACCCCAACAATGAGCAGTTCTTC
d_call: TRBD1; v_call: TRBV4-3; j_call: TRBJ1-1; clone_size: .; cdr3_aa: CASSQGTGTGEVTEAFF; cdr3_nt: TGCGCCAGCAGCCAAGGTACCGGGACAGGAGAGGTCACTGAAGCTTTCTTT
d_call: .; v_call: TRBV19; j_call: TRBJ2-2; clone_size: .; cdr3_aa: CASSIKGAGELFF; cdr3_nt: TGTGCCAGTAGTATAAAGGGGGCCGGGGAGCTGTTTTTT
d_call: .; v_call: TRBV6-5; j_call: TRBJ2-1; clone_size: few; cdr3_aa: CASSYLPFSYNEQFF; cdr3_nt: TGTGCCAGCAGCTACTTACCTTTCTCCTACAATGAGCAGTTCTTC
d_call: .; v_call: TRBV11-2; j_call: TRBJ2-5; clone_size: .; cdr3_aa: CASSIFRGAEETQYF; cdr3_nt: TGTGCCAGCAGCATATTCCGGGGCGCGGAGGAGACCCAGTACTTC
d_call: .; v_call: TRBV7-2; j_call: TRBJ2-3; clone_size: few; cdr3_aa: CASSLSQAYNTDTQYF; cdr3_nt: TGTGCCAGCAGCTTAAGTCAGGCCTATAACACAGATACGCAGTATTTT
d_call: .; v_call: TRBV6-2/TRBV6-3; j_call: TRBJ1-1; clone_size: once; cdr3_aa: CATRTLRTEAFF; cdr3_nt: TGTGCCACCAGGACACTCCGCACTGAAGCTTTCTTT